This T cell receptor (beta chain) was found in a study of blood T cell repertoires in COVID-19. The wider study: The origin of the acute and convalescent COVID-19 samples was the United States, Italy and Spain. The cDNA or gDNA used as material had been derived from T cells, B-cell-depleted T cells, or PBMCs.

Per the original data handling: The assay estimated nucleated cells by amplifying reference gene primers. Repertoires were generated with immunoSEQ multiplex PCR, while TCRdb's copy carries only in-frame clones and drops some. V and J calls plus clone size are reproduced from that table; the DNA served to infer D and trimming. This table holds about 140,000 clones, roughly 79% found once. This CDR3 is built from 11 residues. Germline V CDR1 and CDR2: SGHTA, FQGNSA. V was shortened by 5 bases and J by 2 bases, with 3 bases between the two germline ends. The V gene is TRBV7-2, the J gene TRBJ2-5, with D hard to call. The sequence was obtained from a woman aged 60-70 years with acute or convalescent COVID-19. The sequencing sample was made of peripheral blood. Here the CDR3 DNA reads TGTGCCAGCAGCGAGCAAGAGACCCAGTACTTC. It yields the protein CASSEQETQYF.